The 15 T cell receptor beta chains presented below share a single source sample, sequenced in a study of blood T cell repertoires in COVID-19. Generated by immunoSEQ multiplex PCR, the TCRdb table keeps only in-frame clones and is missing some. The table includes around 150,000 clones, nearly 80% detected once. Sequencing was done on a sample of PBMCs or T cells enriched from blood (not recorded which). Source of these receptors: a woman between 50 and 59 years old who had recovered from COVID-19.

This clone was counted once. The genes are TRBV3-1 (or the pseudogene TRBV3-2) and TRBJ2-1; TRBD2 is a possible D gene (6 bases). This CDR3 is built from 15 residues. The V end lost 0 bases, the J end lost 2 bases, and 8 bases lay between the germline ends. In germline, CDR1 is LGHDT, CDR2 YNNKEL (reference sequence). The CDR3 here is CASSQDTGAYNEQFF. In nucleotides, the CDR3 is TGTGCCAGCAGCCAAGATACGGGAGCCTACAATGAGCAGTTCTTC.

The rearrangement uses TRBV28 and TRBJ2-2; D gene uncertain. V shed 7 bases and J shed 0 bases, with 12 bases lying between them. The CDR3 covers 15 residues. Germline CDR1 and CDR2: MDHEN and SYDVKM. The CDR3 loop reads CASTPGPSNTGELFF. The CDR3 DNA follows: TGTGCCAGCACCCCGGGTCCCTCGAACACCGGGGAGCTGTTTTTT.

The chain has TRBV5-1 and TRBJ2-7; D possibly corresponds to TRBD1 (6 bases). Trimming stripped 4 bases from V and 2 bases from J, with 13 bases between. The CDR3 consists of 14 residues. In germline, CDR1 is SGHRS, CDR2 YFSETQ. The CDR3 DNA sequence: TGCGCCAGCAGCAGGGACGGACAGACCTACGAGCAGTACTTC. Its translation: CASSRDGQTYEQYF.

V usage is TRBV3-1 (or the pseudogene TRBV3-2) and J usage is TRBJ2-1; D may be TRBD2 (6 bases). V was cut by 3 bases and J by 4 bases, with 13 bases left in between. Per germline, CDR1 LGHDT and CDR2 YNNKEL (reference sequence). The CDR3 runs to 15 residues. In DNA, the CDR3 is TGTGCCAGCAGCCAGGGGCGGGGTAATTACAATGAGCAGTTCTTC. Translation: CASSQGRGNYNEQFF.

The chain employs TRBV29-1 and TRBJ2-1, with a tentative D call TRBD1 (5 bases). V lost 1 base and J lost 6, with 7 bases in between. Germline V CDR1 and CDR2: SQVTM, ANQGSEA. The CDR3 runs 12 residues. The CDR3 DNA reads as TGCAGCGTTGAAGGACAGACCAATGAGCAGTTCTTC. Translation gives CSVEGQTNEQFF.

V gene TRBV6-6 combines with J gene TRBJ2-7; D is possibly TRBD1 (6 bases). The germline gives CDR1 MNHNY, CDR2 SVGAGI (reference sequence). V lost 9 bases to trimming and J lost 4 bases, with 16 bases between them. This CDR3 is 13 amino acids long. The CDR3 sequence is CARTPTGIYEQYF. DNA of the CDR3: TGTGCCAGGACCCCCACAGGGATTTACGAGCAGTACTTC.

The chain employs TRBV5-1 and TRBJ2-7, with D possibly being TRBD1 (5 bases). The V gene's germline CDR1 is SGHRS and CDR2 YFSETQ. The CDR3 runs to 13 residues. Trimming removed 2 bases at V and 1 base at J, with 7 bases between. The DNA for the CDR3 is TGCGCCAGCAGCTTCAGGGAATCCTACGAGCAGTACTTC. It is translated as CASSFRESYEQYF.

The CDR3 reads CASSPTLNTEAFF. The CDR3 DNA reads TGTGCCAGCAGCCCGACACTGAACACTGAAGCTTTCTTT. The rearrangement joins TRBV5-6 to TRBJ1-1, with D unclear. Germline CDR1 reads SGHDT; CDR2 reads YYEEEE. The germline V and J ends were trimmed by 4 bases and 0 bases, with 7 bases remaining between them. The CDR3 extends over 13 amino acids.

This clone appeared once. V is TRBV11-2 and J is TRBJ2-3, with D possibly TRBD2 on 6 matching bases. The CDR3 covers 17 residues. In germline, CDR1 is SGHAT, CDR2 FQNNGV. V lost 1 base and J 2 bases, leaving 16 bases between the germline ends. Here the CDR3 reads CASSLGGGGAYTDTQYF. In DNA, the CDR3 is TGTGCCAGCAGCTTAGGGGGTGGCGGGGCCTACACAGATACGCAGTATTTT.

A single count supports this clone. The V and J genes are TRBV30 and TRBJ1-1; D is unclear. The V gene's germline CDR1 is GTSNPN and CDR2 SVGIG (reference sequence). The CDR3 contains 13 residues. Trimming shortened V by 0 bases and J by 3 bases, and 8 bases separated the two germline ends. The CDR3 nucleotides read TGTGCCTGGAGTGTAGTAACAGACACTGAAGCTTTCTTT. Translating it yields CAWSVVTDTEAFF. Drawing the rest from reference TRBV30 and TRBJ1-1, the complete variable domain is SQTIHQWPATLVQPVGSPLSLECTVEGTSNPNLYWYRQAAGRGLQLLFYSVGIGQISSEVPQNLSASRPQDRQFILSSKKLLLSDSGFYLCAWSVVTDTEAFFGQGTRLTVV.

A few counts support this clone. This chain connects TRBV7-2 to TRBJ1-4, with 7 bases lining up with TRBD1. V lost 1 base and J lost 2; bases outside the gene matches: 4. Germline V gene lookup returns CDR1 SGHTA and CDR2 FQGNSA. The CDR3 runs to 16 residues. CDR3 in amino acids: CASSLGQGVTNEKLFF. In DNA, the CDR3 is TGTGCCAGCAGCTTAGGCCAGGGGGTTACTAATGAAAAACTGTTTTTT.

The chain recombines TRBV3-1 (or the pseudogene TRBV3-2) with TRBJ2-5, with D uncertain. Trimming cost V 4 bases and J 2 bases, with 11 bases left between them. CDR3 length: 14 residues. Germline CDR1 is LGHDT and CDR2 is YNNKEL (reference sequence). Written as DNA, the CDR3 is TGTGCCAGCAGCCCAAGTCGGGTACAAGAGACCCAGTACTTC. Its translation: CASSPSRVQETQYF.

The table lists this clone with a few counts. CDR3 in amino acids: CASSPLLQYTGASTEAFF. CDR3 nucleotides: TGTGCCAGCTCACCACTTTTGCAGTATACAGGGGCTTCCACTGAAGCTTTCTTT. The V and J genes are TRBV18 and TRBJ1-1, with 7 bases fitting TRBD1. V dropped 1 base and J dropped 4; count of bases not matched to a gene: 15. Germline loops: CDR1 KGHSH, CDR2 LQKENI. The CDR3 runs to 18 residues.

This chain joins TRBV2 and TRBJ1-1, with 7 bases fitting TRBD1. In germline, CDR1 is SNHLY, CDR2 FYNNEI. This CDR3 comprises 16 residues. Germline trimming cut 8 bases from V and 0 bases from J; bases unmatched to any gene: 12. CDR3 DNA: TGTGCCAGCGACTACCTGGGCAGGGGGGTGAACACTGAAGCTTTCTTT. It is translated as CASDYLGRGVNTEAFF.

The chain uses TRBV19 and TRBJ2-7, with 11 nucleotides matching TRBD2. Per germline, CDR1 LNHDA and CDR2 SQIVND (reference sequence). The CDR3 extends over 15 amino acids. J lost 3 bases, V lost 5 bases, and 6 bases had no gene match. CDR3: CASSSSGGPNYEQYF. The CDR3 DNA is TGTGCCAGTAGTTCTAGCGGGGGGCCCAACTACGAGCAGTACTTC. Filled out from reference TRBV19 and TRBJ2-7, the complete variable domain reads DGGITQSPKYLFRKEGQNVTLSCEQNLNHDAMYWYRQDPGQGLRLIYYSQIVNDFQKGDIAEGYSVSREKKESFPLTVTSAQKNPTAFYLCASSSSGGPNYEQYFGPGTRLTVT.